A single sample gave rise to the 27 T cell receptor beta chains below, sequenced in a study of T cell repertoires in cytomegalovirus infection. TCRdb re-called the reads through MiXCR, storing one row per CDR3 protein. The sample includes nearly 650,000 distinct CDR3 sequences, 24% of them seen just once. Sequencing was done on a sample of CD8+ T cells from PBMCs. These receptors were obtained from a human donor in good health (CMV status not recorded). Some clones in this sample may be carry-over from other donors' samples.

CDR3 nucleotide sequence: TGCAGTGCAACCGGACGGGCCTTCGTTGAACTGTTTTTT. Translation gives CSATGRAFVELFF. The V and J genes are TRBV20-1 and TRBJ1-4; D ambiguous. In germline, CDR1 is DFQATT, CDR2 SNEGSKA (reference sequence). The CDR3 is 13 residues long. Trimming took off 6 bases at V and 12 bases at J, with 20 bases between the two ends.

The chain couples TRBV6-5 to TRBJ1-2; 9 positions agree with TRBD1. Germline V lookup: CDR1 MNHEY, CDR2 SVGAGI. The trim removed 0 bases at V and 13 bases at J, leaving 15 bases unmatched. The CDR3 contains 16 residues. The CDR3 sequence is CASSYSVMDRGVKCTF. The CDR3 DNA reads TGTGCCAGCAGTTACTCGGTCATGGACAGGGGCGTGAAATGCACCTTC.

The chain has TRBV28 and TRBJ1-1; TRBD1 aligns across 9 bases. Trimming cost V 0 bases and J 10 bases; bases outside gene matches: 6. Germline V gene sequence: CDR1 MDHEN, CDR2 SYDVKM. This CDR3 is 14 amino acids long. The CDR3 here is CASSLWDRGVSAFF. The DNA for the CDR3 is TGTGCCAGCAGTTTATGGGACAGGGGCGTTTCAGCTTTCTTT.

This clonotype was found a few times. A read error may produce the germline difference seen at one junction end. V gene TRBV7-7 combines with J gene TRBJ2-5, with 8 bases that match TRBD1. Germline CDR1 SSHAT, CDR2 FNYEAQ (reference sequence). The CDR3 sequence is 15 residues long. CDR3 in DNA: TGTGCTAGCAGCCAGCGGACAGGGCGCCAAGAGACCCAGTACTTC. Translating it yields CASSQRTGRQETQYF. The full variable domain, rest sourced from reference TRBV7-7 and TRBJ2-5, is GAGVSQSPRYKVTKRGQDVTLRCDPISSHATLYWYQQALGQGPEFLTYFNYEAQPDKSGLPSDRFSAERPEGSISTLTIQRTEQRDSAMYRCASSQRTGRQETQYFGPGTRLLVL.

This clonotype was observed many times. The chain recombines TRBV12-5 with TRBJ1-1; D is unclear. Per germline, CDR1 LGHNT and CDR2 FRNRAP. V was cut by 1 base and J by 0 bases, with 3 bases left in between. This CDR3 is 13 amino acids long. The CDR3 coding sequence is TGTGCTAGTGGTTTGGATATGAACACTGAAGCTTTCTTT. Its translation is CASGLDMNTEAFF.

This clonotype was seen at least ten times. This sequence joins TRBV7-6 and TRBJ2-5; D is possibly TRBD1 (6 bases). V was cut by 1 base and J by 1 base, with 7 bases left in between. The CDR3 is made up of 14 amino acids. Germline V gene lookup returns CDR1 SGHVS and CDR2 FNYEAQ. DNA for the CDR3: TGTGCCAGCAGCTTAGGAGGGGGCCAAGAGACCCAGTACTTC. This sequence encodes CASSLGGGQETQYF. The whole variable domain, remainder taken from reference TRBV7-6 and TRBJ2-5, is GAGVSQSPRYKVTKRGQDVALRCDPISGHVSLYWYRQALGQGPEFLTYFNYEAQQDKSGLPNDRFSAERPEGSISTLTIQRTEQRDSAMYRCASSLGGGQETQYFGPGTRLLVL.

This sequence joins TRBV7-6 and TRBJ2-3; tentatively, D is TRBD2 (7 bases). From germline, CDR1 is SGHVS and CDR2 FNYEAQ. The CDR3 sequence is 16 residues long. Trimming removed 5 bases from V and 5 bases from J, with 20 bases in between. The CDR3 DNA is TGTGCCAGCAGCAGGGGGGGGGGGGGCCCGGAAGATACGCAGTATTTT. Protein: CASSRGGGGPEDTQYF.

This clonotype was seen a handful of times. This chain joins TRBV6-6 and TRBJ2-7, with no clear D. The germline CDR1 and CDR2 sequences are MNHNY and SVGAGI (reference sequence). The length of the CDR3 is 14 residues. V lost 2 bases and J lost 4, with 12 bases in between. The DNA of the CDR3 is TGTGCCAGCAGTTACGCCTTAGTTGGATACGAGCAGTACGTC. This translates into CASSYALVGYEQYV.

With respect to this clonotype: The junction differs from germline at one of its ends, possibly a read error. This chain uses TRBV28 with TRBJ1-1, with 8 bases fitting TRBD1. The CDR3 is 14 residues long. The germline CDR1 and CDR2 sequences are MDHEN and SYDVKM. CDR3 bases: TGTGCCAGCAGTCTCAGGGGGCTGAACACTGAAGTTTTCTTT. Its protein is CASSLRGLNTEVFF.

The chain uses TRBV6-6 and TRBJ2-2; tentative D call: TRBD2 (6 bases). Germline CDR1 reads MNHNY; CDR2 reads SVGAGI (reference sequence). The V and J ends lost 3 bases and 4 bases respectively, with 15 bases between them. This CDR3 has 16 amino acids. CDR3 sequence reads: CASSYREETLTGELFF. The CDR3 nucleotides are TGTGCCAGCAGTTATAGGGAGGAAACTCTCACCGGGGAGCTGTTTTTT.

This clonotype was seen at least ten times. The rearrangement links TRBV28 to TRBJ1-1, with a possible D match to TRBD1 (6 bases). CDR1 and CDR2 from the germline V gene are MDHEN and SYDVKM. CDR3 length equals 14 residues. V shed 3 bases and J shed 7 bases, with 15 bases lying between them. The CDR3 sequence: CASSFRGQKFEAFF. The CDR3 DNA follows: TGTGCCAGCAGTTTCAGGGGCCAGAAATTTGAAGCTTTCTTT.

A note on this clonotype: At one of its ends the junction is not consistent with the germline gene, which may arise from a read error. The rearrangement joins TRBV7-9 to TRBJ2-2; D not certain. Germline CDR1 reads SEHNR; CDR2 reads FQNEAQ (reference sequence). This CDR3 is 13 amino acids long. For the CDR3, the DNA is TGTGTCAGCAGCTTAAAGGGCACCGGGGAGCTGTTTTTT. Translated, it gives CVSSLKGTGELFF.

Only a few counts were recorded for this clonotype. The chain uses TRBV7-8 and TRBJ1-1; possible D gene TRBD1, 6 bases. CDR1 and CDR2 from the germline V gene are SGHVS and FQNEAQ. The V gene lost 6 bases and the J gene lost 3 bases, with 23 bases spanning the gap. The CDR3 spans 17 residues. The CDR3 DNA reads TGTGCCAGCAGTCTGCTGTTCGGGGGGGGGGCGGACACTGAAGCTTTCTTT. It yields the protein CASSLLFGGGADTEAFF.

The V and J genes are TRBV15 and TRBJ1-4; D possibly corresponds to TRBD1 (5 bases). V was shortened by 2 bases and J by 0 bases, with 13 bases between the two germline ends. The CDR3 runs 17 residues. The germline V gene has CDR1 LNHNV and CDR2 YYDKDF (reference sequence). The CDR3, as DNA: TGTGCCACCAGCAGATCGCCTTACAGGACAACTAATGAAAAACTGTTTTTT. Its translation is CATSRSPYRTTNEKLFF.

This clonotype appeared many times. The chain carries TRBV7-8 and TRBJ2-3; 8 bases are a match to TRBD2. The CDR3 extends over 16 amino acids. V gave up 5 bases and J gave up 1 base; unmatched junction bases: 8. Looked up from germline, CDR1 is SGHVS and CDR2 is FQNEAQ. The CDR3 spells CASSPRTSPRTDTQYF. The CDR3 DNA is TGTGCCAGCAGCCCCCGGACTAGCCCTCGCACAGATACGCAGTATTTT.

The CDR3 nucleotides are TGTGCCAGCAGCACCAACAGGGTTGCGAATCAGCCCCAGCATTTT. Its protein product is CASSTNRVANQPQHF. The genes are TRBV7-9 and TRBJ1-5; perhaps TRBD1 as D (6 bases). Per the germline V gene, CDR1 is SEHNR and CDR2 is FQNEAQ (reference sequence). The CDR3 length is 15 residues. V dropped 5 bases and J dropped 4 bases, with 15 bases sitting between them.

This chain links TRBV12-3 or TRBV12-4 with TRBJ2-1, with D unclear. CDR3 length equals 14 residues. Trimming shortened V by 2 bases and J by 8 bases, and 13 bases separated the two germline ends. CDR3 DNA sequence: TGTGCCAGCAGTTTACAGTCCAAGTGGTATGAGCAGTTCTTC. Encoded protein: CASSLQSKWYEQFF.

This clonotype was recorded a few times. The genes are TRBV4-2 and TRBJ1-2; D is perhaps TRBD1 (5 bases). Per the germline V gene, CDR1 is LGHNA and CDR2 is YNFKEQ. This CDR3 has 17 residues. Trimming shortened V by 0 bases and J by 5 bases, and 19 bases separated the two germline ends. CDR3 loop: CASSQDLGGQPGYGYTF. The CDR3 coding sequence is TGTGCCAGCAGCCAAGATCTGGGAGGACAACCAGGTTATGGCTACACCTTC.

A note on this clonotype: This may arise from a read error, as a much more abundant clone is one base away. The gene calls are TRBV7-2 and TRBJ1-1; D possibly corresponds to TRBD1 (6 bases). CDR1 is SGHTA and CDR2 is FQGNSA in the germline V gene. This CDR3 region has 14 residues. CDR3 sequence reads: CASSLPTRDTKAFF. As DNA, the CDR3 is TGTGCCAGCAGCCTCCCTACGAGGGACACTAAAGCTTTCTTT.

This clonotype came up a few times. The V gene is TRBV6-2 or TRBV6-3, the J gene TRBJ1-5; D remains unclear. The germline CDR1 and CDR2 sequences are MNHEY and SVGEGT. The CDR3 is made up of 13 amino acids. V lost 5 bases to trimming and J lost 9 bases, with 14 bases between them. DNA of the CDR3: TGTGCCAGCAGTGAAGGTCGAGGGTGGCCCCAGCATTTT. This encodes CASSEGRGWPQHF.

This sequence joins TRBV13 and TRBJ2-1; D gene unclear. The CDR3 totals 15 residues. Germline values: CDR1 PRHDT, CDR2 FYEKMQ (reference sequence). Trimming took 4 bases from V and 8 from J, leaving 18 bases between them. CDR3 DNA sequence: TGTGCCAGCAGCTGGGCGGAGCAAAGGGATGATGAGCAGTTCTTC. Protein product: CASSWAEQRDDEQFF. Based on the CDR3 plus reference TRBV13 and TRBJ2-1, the full variable domain is AAGVIQSPRHLIKEKRETATLKCYPIPRHDTVYWYQQGPGQDPQFLISFYEKMQSDKGSIPDRFSAQQFSDYHSELNMSSLELGDSALYFCASSWAEQRDDEQFFGPGTRLTVL.

In this sample, this clonotype turned up many times. The V gene is TRBV28, the J gene TRBJ1-3; D remains unclear. Germline CDR1 is MDHEN and CDR2 is SYDVKM. Trimming removed 3 bases at V and 0 bases at J, with 6 bases between. There are 14 residues in the CDR3. The CDR3, as DNA: TGTGCCAGCAGTTTGGGAACCTCTGGAAACACCATATATTTT. Translating it yields CASSLGTSGNTIYF.

The sample holds many counts of this clonotype. This chain links TRBV6-5 with TRBJ2-3, with D possibly TRBD2 on 6 matching bases. The CDR3 length is 13 residues. From germline, CDR1 is MNHEY and CDR2 SVGAGI. Trimming took off 10 bases at V and 2 bases at J, with 13 bases between the two ends. CDR3 amino acids: CATTGDSTDTQYF. CDR3 nucleotide sequence: TGTGCCACAACTGGGGACTCCACAGATACGCAGTATTTT.

This clonotype was recorded a few times. The V gene is TRBV23-1, the J gene TRBJ2-1; 7 positions match TRBD1. TRBV23-1 is filed as an ORF, its function uncertain. This CDR3 is 17 amino acids long. V dropped 2 bases and J dropped 4; count of bases not matched to a gene: 11. In DNA, the CDR3 is TGCGCCAGCAGTCAAAGGGATACCGGGACAGTTTACAATGAGCAGTTCTTC. Amino acid sequence: CASSQRDTGTVYNEQFF.

The CDR3 spells CASSQYRSNQPQHF. Here the CDR3 DNA reads TGCGCCAGCAGCCAATATCGTAGCAATCAGCCCCAGCATTTT. The J gene is TRBJ1-5, the V gene TRBV4-3; no clear D. The CDR3 is made up of 14 amino acids. CDR1 is LGHNA, CDR2 YSLEER, per germline. Trimming pared 2 bases from V and 0 bases from J, leaving 5 bases between.

This chain links TRBV14 with TRBJ1-1; TRBD1 is a possible D gene (5 bases). Per germline, CDR1 SGHDN and CDR2 FVKESK. V lost 0 bases to trimming and J lost 0 bases, with 11 bases between them. The CDR3 totals 16 residues. The CDR3 DNA reads as TGTGCCAGCAGCCAAGAGGGAACAGGTATGAACACTGAAGCTTTCTTT. It is translated as CASSQEGTGMNTEAFF.

V and J are TRBV6-2 or TRBV6-3 and TRBJ2-1; 8 bases are a match to TRBD1. The CDR3 has 15 residues. From germline, CDR1 is MNHEY and CDR2 SVGEGT. Losses at the gene ends were 4 bases for V and 4 bases for J; bases not matched to a gene: 6. The CDR3, as DNA: TGTGCCAGCAGTTTTACCGGGACAGGTTACAATGAGCAGTTCTTC. Its translation is CASSFTGTGYNEQFF.